The TCR beta chain under discussion was sequenced for a study of CD8+CD57+ T cells in acquired aplastic anemia. Background on the study: On average, healthy donors gave about 11 million reads for CD4+ cells.

According to the study, genomic DNA was the template for TCR beta VDJ and CDR3 profiling. TCRdb re-called the reads with MiXCR, one entry per CDR3 protein. The data show around 170,000 distinct CDR3 sequences, about three fifths seen once. Remarks on this clonotype: Its antigen is not identified.

Overall study findings and caveats: It was found that roughly 31 CD8+ CDR3 sequences were shared between patients and controls.

The germline V and J ends were trimmed by 8 bases and 5 bases, with 19 bases remaining between them. Looked up from germline, CDR1 is MNHEY and CDR2 is SVGEGT. The CDR3 contains 14 residues. The rearrangement joins TRBV6-2 or TRBV6-3 to TRBJ2-7; D might be TRBD2 (7 bases). The sequenced material came from sorted CD4+, CD8+, or CD8+CD57+ T cells (not recorded which) from PBMCs. This sequence originates from a human donor in good health. The DNA for the CDR3 is TGTGCCAGCGGCACTTCGGGGGGCAGGGACGAGCAGTACTTC. It yields the protein CASGTSGGRDEQYF.